The 13 T cell receptor beta chains reported below all come from one sample, sequenced in a study of T cell responses to AZD1222 COVID-19 vaccine. Method: immunoSEQ multiplex PCR; TCRdb's copy keeps in-frame clones and lacks some. The table shows about 100,000 clones, with roughly 91% occurring only once. Source: peripheral blood, taken on day 0 of AZD1222 vaccination. Receptor source: an adult in good health.

This chain uses TRBV18 with TRBJ2-2; D might be TRBD1 (6 bases). This CDR3 contains 16 residues. Germline V gene data show CDR1 as KGHSH and CDR2 as LQKENI. The V end lost 1 base, the J end lost 2 bases, and 11 bases lay between the germline ends. CDR3 in DNA: TGTGCCAGCTCACCACTCGGGACAACCAACACCGGGGAGCTGTTTTTT. Its translation: CASSPLGTTNTGELFF.

This clone was seen just once. V usage is TRBV7-3 and J usage is TRBJ2-1; TRBD2 matches at 10 bases. Germline assignment: CDR1 SGHTA and CDR2 FQGTGA. Losses at the gene ends were 0 bases for V and 7 bases for J; bases not matched to a gene: 12. There are 18 residues in the CDR3. DNA for the CDR3: TGTGCCAGCAGCTTAACGTCGATGAGAGCGGGAGGGCGGAATGAGCAGTTCTTC. This encodes CASSLTSMRAGGRNEQFF. Using reference TRBV7-3 and TRBJ2-1 for the parts outside the CDR3, the full variable domain is GAGVSQTPSNKVTEKGKYVELRCDPISGHTALYWYRQSLGQGPEFLIYFQGTGAADDSGLPNDRFFAVRPEGSVSTLKIQRTERGDSAVYLCASSLTSMRAGGRNEQFFGPGTRLTVL.

Concerning this clone: The sample has other DNA sequences that encode this CDR3 too. The rearrangement links TRBV12-3 or TRBV12-4 to TRBJ2-5; no reliable D call. V was cut by 2 bases and J by 5 bases, with 3 bases left in between. The CDR3 runs 11 residues. Written as DNA, the CDR3 is TGTGCCAGCAGTTTATTGGAGACCCAGTACTTC. Its translation: CASSLLETQYF.

The CDR3 loop reads CATSDGTKQPQHF. Here the CDR3 DNA reads TGTGCCACCAGTGATGGGACGAAGCAGCCCCAGCATTTT. The rearrangement joins TRBV24-1 to TRBJ1-5; perhaps TRBD1 as D (5 bases). The germline CDR1 and CDR2 sequences are KGHDR and SFDVKD. The CDR3 spans 13 residues. V was pared by 3 bases and J by 7 bases, with 9 bases between.

The chain links TRBV7-9 to TRBJ1-4; D is uncertain. This CDR3 has 13 residues. The V gene lost 2 bases and the J gene lost 11 bases, with 12 bases spanning the gap. In germline, CDR1 is SEHNR, CDR2 FQNEAQ (reference sequence). CDR3 sequence reads: CASSLKGIDKLFF. The CDR3 DNA sequence: TGTGCCAGCAGCTTAAAGGGAATTGATAAACTGTTTTTT.

Here the CDR3 DNA reads TGTGCCAGCAGCGTAGAGGGCGGGAGAGAATACAATGAGCAGTTCTTC. Translated: CASSVEGGREYNEQFF. V gene TRBV9 combines with J gene TRBJ2-1; TRBD2 matches at 7 bases. Germline V gene lookup returns CDR1 SGDLS and CDR2 YYNGEE. With V trimmed by 0 bases and J by 4 bases, 7 bases remained unmatched. This CDR3 has 16 amino acids.

The chain combines TRBV19 with TRBJ1-5; D gene unclear. The CDR3 covers 14 residues. In germline, CDR1 is LNHDA, CDR2 SQIVND (reference sequence). V dropped 4 bases and J dropped 0 bases, with 7 bases sitting between them. The CDR3 here is CASSSRYSNQPQHF. For the CDR3, the DNA is TGTGCCAGTAGTAGTCGTTATAGCAATCAGCCCCAGCATTTT.

This chain connects TRBV5-1 to TRBJ1-3, with D unresolved. Trimming stripped 2 bases from V and 8 bases from J, with 14 bases between. Looked up from germline, CDR1 is SGHRS and CDR2 is YFSETQ. This CDR3 spans 14 amino acids. The CDR3: CASSLGGTSDTIYF. CDR3 DNA: TGCGCCAGCAGCTTAGGCGGAACATCCGACACCATATATTTT.

V and J are TRBV7-3 and TRBJ2-1; possible D gene TRBD1, 6 bases. V was pared by 5 bases and J by 4 bases, with 12 bases between. Germline V lookup: CDR1 SGHTA, CDR2 FQGTGA. This CDR3 is built from 14 residues. This CDR3 is CASSREQGYNEQFF. The CDR3 DNA follows: TGTGCCAGCAGCAGAGAACAGGGATACAATGAGCAGTTCTTC.

The chain carries TRBV5-8 and TRBJ1-5, with 8 positions matching TRBD1. The CDR3 contains 14 residues. J lost 2 bases, V lost 3 bases, and 1 base had no gene match. Germline-derived CDR1 and CDR2 are SGHTS and YDEGEE. CDR3 loop: CASSSDRGNQPQHF. DNA of the CDR3: TGTGCCAGCAGCTCGGACAGGGGCAATCAGCCCCAGCATTTT.

The chain couples TRBV5-4 to TRBJ2-3, with D hard to call. Germline lookup yields CDR1 SGHNT and CDR2 YYREEE (reference sequence). The germline V and J ends were trimmed by 1 base and 3 bases, with 6 bases remaining between them. The CDR3 runs 13 residues. The DNA for the CDR3 is TGTGCCAGCAGCTTGTATGGGACAGATACGCAGTATTTT. Translated: CASSLYGTDTQYF.

This chain connects TRBV5-1 to TRBJ2-1, with D maybe TRBD1 (6 bases). Germline CDR1 and CDR2: SGHRS and YFSETQ. V gave up 4 bases and J gave up 3 bases, with 14 bases separating them. There are 15 residues in the CDR3. The CDR3, as DNA: TGCGCCAGCAGCCGAGGGGGAATACTCTACAATGAGCAGTTCTTC. This gives the protein CASSRGGILYNEQFF.

The chain uses TRBV29-1 and TRBJ1-2; D is perhaps TRBD1 (5 bases). Trimming pared 6 bases from V and 7 bases from J, leaving 18 bases between. Germline V lookup: CDR1 SQVTM, CDR2 ANQGSEA. This CDR3 is 13 amino acids long. CDR3 sequence: CSVAVGVGVGYTF. The DNA of the CDR3 is TGCAGCGTAGCCGTGGGGGTAGGGGTTGGCTACACCTTC.